The 6 T cell receptor beta chains presented below share a single source sample, sequenced in a study of cytomegalovirus exposure and HLA in healthy donors. PCR employed 60 Vbeta and 13 Jbeta primers. Assay: immunoSEQ multiplex PCR; the TCRdb copy retains only in-frame clones and omits some. The sample carries some 120,000 clones, around 80% recorded once. Sequenced: PBMCs. These receptors were collected from a human donor in good health.

The chain recombines TRBV4-1 with TRBJ2-1, with TRBD1 matching over 9 bases. The CDR3 extends over 15 amino acids. V trimming: 4 bases; J trimming: 8 bases; junction bases outside the gene matches: 9. CDR1 and CDR2 from the germline V gene are MGHRA and YSYEKL. The CDR3 DNA follows: TGCGCCAGCAGCCTAGCCTTACGACAGGGGGATGAGCAGTTCTTC. This encodes CASSLALRQGDEQFF.

This chain uses TRBV9 with TRBJ2-7, with D possibly TRBD2 on 6 matching bases. Germline V gene sequence: CDR1 SGDLS, CDR2 YYNGEE. The V end was cut by 3 bases, the J end by 6 bases, with 19 bases between. CDR3 length equals 15 residues. CDR3 in DNA: TGTGCCAGCAGCGGCCGGGAGCTCACGTCTTCCGAGCAGTACTTC. It translates to CASSGRELTSSEQYF.

The sample holds one count of this clone. The V and J genes are TRBV6-1 and TRBJ1-4, with D perhaps matching TRBD1 (6 bases). Trimming cost V 3 bases and J 8 bases, with 16 bases left between them. Germline loops: CDR1 MNHNS, CDR2 SASEGT. This CDR3 contains 15 residues. CDR3: CASSDRGGVEEKLFF. The CDR3 DNA follows: TGTGCCAGCAGTGACCGAGGGGGGGTGGAAGAAAAACTGTTTTTT.

This chain links TRBV7-7 with TRBJ2-7; 7 bases fit TRBD1. The CDR3 has 17 amino acids. The trim removed 5 bases at V and 4 bases at J, leaving 17 bases unmatched. CDR1 SSHAT and CDR2 FNYEAQ come from the germline V gene (reference sequence). Here the CDR3 reads CASSPHAPGQILYEQYF. CDR3 bases: TGTGCCAGCAGCCCCCATGCGCCGGGACAGATACTTTACGAGCAGTACTTC.

The V gene is TRBV7-2, the J gene TRBJ2-5; weak D call: TRBD2 (6 bases). Gene TRBJ2-7 matches the end of the DNA better, so the J call may be wrong. CDR1 SGHTA and CDR2 FQGNSA come from the germline V gene. This CDR3 is 13 amino acids long. The CDR3 protein is CASSLTRGLEQYF. CDR3 sequence (DNA): TGTGCCAGCAGCTTGACTAGAGGGCTCGAGCAGTACTTC.

The rearrangement joins TRBV5-8 to TRBJ1-5; possibly TRBD1 for D (5 bases). The germline V gene encodes CDR1 SGHTS and CDR2 YDEGEE. This CDR3 spans 12 amino acids. The V end lost 7 bases, the J end lost 6 bases, and 11 bases lay between the germline ends. CDR3 sequence: CASAGGSQPQHF. In DNA, the CDR3 is TGTGCCAGCGCCGGGGGAAGTCAGCCCCAGCATTTT.